This is a list of T cell receptor beta chains from one sample in a study of CD8+ T cells in alopecia areata. Here immunoSEQ multiplex PCR was the method, and the copy in TCRdb shows in-frame clones only, minus some. The sample consists of over 14,000 clones, 45% to 65% of them appearing once. Sequenced: CD4+ Tregs sorted from blood. All receptors derive from a human donor with alopecia areata. Both conserved end residues are part of each CDR3. D genes are given only for firm matches. Size tells how often a clone was seen (once, few, many) or the class of an expanded clone, and some rows leave it out.

v_call,d_call,j_call,clone_size,cdr3_aa,cdr3_nt
TRBV6-1,.,TRBJ1-2,.,CATQTERGYTF,TGTGCCACCCAGACCGAGCGTGGCTACACCTTC
TRBV5-1,.,TRBJ2-2,once,CASSLVGNTGELFF,TGCGCCAGCAGCTTGGTGGGGAACACCGGGGAGCTGTTTTTT
TRBV6-1,.,TRBJ1-1,.,CASSPPGGVNTEAFF,TGTGCCAGCAGTCCCCCGGGGGGGGTGAACACTGAAGCTTTCTTT
TRBV5-1,.,TRBJ2-1,few,CASSMTGPQFF,TGCGCCAGCAGCATGACAGGACCGCAGTTCTTC
TRBV6-6,TRBD1,TRBJ2-7,.,CASSYSGQGSLYEQYF,TGTGCCAGCAGTTACTCGGGACAGGGAAGTCTGTACGAGCAGTACTTC
TRBV5-4,.,TRBJ2-3,.,CASSSTDTQYF,TGTGCCAGCAGCTCCACAGATACGCAGTATTTT
TRBV6-1,.,TRBJ2-7,.,CAISGAYEQYF,TGTGCCATCTCAGGGGCCTACGAGCAGTACTTC
TRBV7-6,.,TRBJ2-5,.,CASSLSVGSTQETQYF,TGTGCCAGCAGCTTATCGGTTGGGTCTACCCAAGAGACCCAGTACTTC
TRBV7-9,.,TRBJ2-2,once,CASSAKNTGELFF,TGTGCCAGCAGCGCCAAGAACACCGGGGAGCTGTTTTTT
TRBV7-3,TRBD2,TRBJ2-3,.,CASSWGTSGRFPDTQYF,TGTGCCAGCAGCTGGGGGACTAGCGGGAGATTCCCAGATACGCAGTATTTT
TRBV18,.,TRBJ2-7,few,CASSLLDSLMLYEQYF,TGTGCCAGCTCACTTCTGGACAGCCTTATGCTCTACGAGCAGTACTTC
TRBV9,.,TRBJ1-4,.,CASSVRAFGEKLFF,TGTGCCAGCAGCGTCCGGGCCTTTGGCGAAAAACTGTTTTTT
TRBV28,.,TRBJ2-7,few,CASSSGTFSYEQYF,TGTGCCAGCAGCTCCGGGACCTTCTCCTACGAGCAGTACTTC
TRBV7-9,.,TRBJ2-5,few,CASSLGTKETQYF,TGTGCCAGCAGCTTGGGTACTAAAGAGACCCAGTACTTC
TRBV29-1,TRBD1,TRBJ1-1,few,CSVEVTGVEAFF,TGCAGCGTTGAAGTGACAGGGGTCGAAGCTTTCTTT
TRBV7-2,.,TRBJ2-5,few,CASSKQETQYF,TGTGCCAGCAGCAAACAAGAGACCCAGTACTTC
TRBV7-6,.,TRBJ2-3,few,CASSLVGRTDTQYF,TGTGCCAGCAGCTTAGTGGGCCGCACAGATACGCAGTATTTT
TRBV18,TRBD1,TRBJ2-1,once,CASSPGTGDKSYNEQFF,TGTGCCAGCTCACCAGGGACAGGGGATAAGTCCTACAATGAGCAGTTCTTC
TRBV28,TRBD1,TRBJ1-2,few,CASSYIRTGAYGYTF,TGTGCCAGCAGTTACATTAGGACAGGGGCCTATGGCTACACCTTC
TRBV6-6,TRBD1,TRBJ1-1,.,CASSYGGGIRDTEAFF,TGTGCCAGCAGTTACGGAGGGGGCATCCGGGACACTGAAGCTTTCTTT
TRBV7-3,.,TRBJ2-1,.,CASSPGVSYNEQFF,TGTGCCAGCAGCCCCGGGGTCTCCTACAATGAGCAGTTCTTC
TRBV14,TRBD2,TRBJ2-1,.,CASSQALGSGRARNEQFF,TGTGCCAGCAGCCAAGCTCTGGGTAGCGGGAGGGCCAGGAATGAGCAGTTCTTC
TRBV19,TRBD1,TRBJ1-2,few,CASSSPRTGWTYGYTF,TGTGCCAGTAGTAGCCCAAGGACAGGGTGGACTTATGGCTACACCTTC
TRBV28,.,TRBJ2-7,few,CASSFPSGSNYEQYF,TGTGCCAGCAGTTTCCCCTCGGGGAGCAACTACGAGCAGTACTTC
TRBV25-1,TRBD1,TRBJ1-1,few,CASSGLTGFTEAFF,TGTGCCAGCAGTGGCTTGACAGGGTTCACTGAAGCTTTCTTT
TRBV18,.,TRBJ2-5,.,CASSLTGSQETQYF,TGTGCCAGCTCACTAACAGGGAGCCAAGAGACCCAGTACTTC
TRBV29-1,TRBD2,TRBJ2-7,few,CSVAGLAGVNEQYF,TGCAGCGTCGCGGGACTAGCGGGAGTGAACGAGCAGTACTTC
TRBV5-1,TRBD1,TRBJ1-2,.,CASSLVNRGLIYYGYTF,TGCGCCAGCAGCTTGGTGAACAGGGGGCTCATCTACTATGGCTACACCTTC
TRBV2,.,TRBJ2-2,.,CASSAQEIANTGELFF,TGTGCCAGCAGTGCCCAGGAAATCGCGAACACCGGGGAGCTGTTTTTT
TRBV6-5,TRBD1,TRBJ1-2,few,CASSYTGQGSSGYTF,TGTGCCAGCAGTTACACAGGACAGGGTAGTAGTGGCTACACCTTC
TRBV7-9,.,TRBJ2-2,.,CASSLMLATNTGELFF,TGTGCCAGCAGCTTAATGCTAGCGACCAACACCGGGGAGCTGTTTTTT
TRBV7-9,.,TRBJ2-5,large,CASSRVETQYF,TGTGCCAGCAGCAGGGTAGAGACCCAGTACTTC
TRBV30,TRBD2,TRBJ2-7,few,CAWSLRGGPAEQYF,TGTGCCTGGAGTTTGCGGGGGGGCCCGGCCGAGCAGTACTTC
TRBV28,.,TRBJ2-7,.,CASSLSGALSYEQYF,TGTGCCAGCAGTTTATCTGGGGCCCTGAGCTACGAGCAGTACTTC
TRBV5-1,TRBD1,TRBJ2-1,.,CASSFGQGSNEQFF,TGCGCCAGCAGCTTTGGACAGGGTTCCAATGAGCAGTTCTTC
TRBV7-9,TRBD1,TRBJ2-7,.,CASSLGQPYEQYF,TGTGCCAGCAGCTTGGGACAGCCCTACGAGCAGTACTTC
TRBV6-5,.,TRBJ2-7,.,CASSYLRSYEQYF,TGTGCCAGCAGTTATCTTCGGTCCTACGAGCAGTACTTC
TRBV28,TRBD2,TRBJ2-3,.,CASPGPTSGSSHTDTQYF,TGTGCCAGCCCAGGGCCCACTAGCGGGAGTTCCCACACAGATACGCAGTATTTT
TRBV5-1,TRBD1,TRBJ1-2,once,CASSFGQGDGYTF,TGCGCCAGCAGCTTCGGACAGGGGGATGGCTACACCTTC
TRBV10-3,.,TRBJ2-7,.,CAISAFDEQYF,TGTGCCATCAGCGCTTTCGACGAGCAGTACTTC
TRBV28,.,TRBJ2-3,.,CASSSATTDTQYF,TGTGCCAGCAGCTCCGCGACGACAGATACGCAGTATTTT
TRBV7-8,.,TRBJ1-2,.,CASSLGQYGYTF,TGTGCCAGCAGCTTAGGACAGTATGGCTACACCTTC